This passage covers 27 T cell receptor beta chains from one sample sequenced in a study of Graves' ophthalmopathy and Graves' hyperthyroidism. The study amplified TCR beta CDR3 regions using RNA transcripts. A first-round RT-PCR used HTBI primers, followed by a second-round multiplex PCR. From the multiplex PCR reads, TCRdb called clonotypes with MiXCR, one entry per CDR3 protein. The sample lists approximately 380,000 distinct CDR3 sequences, around 20% occurring once. Sequences were obtained from peripheral blood. Receptor source: a woman aged 18 to 35 with stable Graves' hyperthyroidism.

This clonotype was seen just once. The chain recombines TRBV7-3 with TRBJ1-1; TRBD1 agrees at 12 bases. In germline, CDR1 is SGHTA, CDR2 FQGTGA. J was trimmed by 8 bases and V by 2 bases; bases with no gene match: 0. The CDR3 is 13 residues long. The CDR3 spells CASSLGTGGEAFF. Written as DNA, the CDR3 is TGTGCCAGCAGCTTAGGGACAGGGGGCGAAGCTTTCTTT.

This clonotype was seen only a few times. V gene TRBV7-2 combines with J gene TRBJ2-1; TRBD2 is a possible D gene (6 bases). CDR3 length equals 17 residues. V lost 1 base to trimming and J lost 1 base, with 14 bases between them. Germline V gene lookup returns CDR1 SGHTA and CDR2 FQGNSA. The CDR3 region has the DNA TGTGCCAGCAGCTTAGTGCAGGGACTCACTTCCTACAATGAGCAGTTCTTC. It encodes CASSLVQGLTSYNEQFF.

The sample holds many counts of this clonotype. V is TRBV15 and J is TRBJ2-2; perhaps TRBD2 as D (5 bases). Trimming shortened V by 0 bases and J by 4 bases, and 9 bases separated the two germline ends. There are 15 residues in the CDR3. From germline, CDR1 is LNHNV and CDR2 YYDKDF (reference sequence). CDR3 in amino acids: CATSRDKLGTGELFF. The CDR3 DNA sequence: TGTGCCACCAGCAGAGATAAACTAGGCACCGGGGAGCTGTTTTTT.

This sequence joins TRBV6-1 and TRBJ1-6; D remains ambiguous. The CDR3 has 14 amino acids. V gave up 2 bases and J gave up 7 bases, with 9 bases separating them. CDR1 is MNHNS and CDR2 is SASEGT in the germline V gene. CDR3 sequence (DNA): TGTGCCAGCAGTGAACGGGCAGAGAATTCACCCCTCCACTTT. This gives the protein CASSERAENSPLHF.

This clonotype was counted ten times or more. The chain is built from TRBV30 and TRBJ2-7, with 7 bases lining up with TRBD2. Per the germline V gene, CDR1 is GTSNPN and CDR2 is SVGIG (reference sequence). V dropped 4 bases and J dropped 6; count of bases not matched to a gene: 9. The CDR3 loop spans 13 amino acids. The CDR3 protein is CAWNLAGVSEQYF. The CDR3 region has the DNA TGTGCCTGGAATCTGGCGGGAGTAAGCGAGCAGTACTTC.

This clonotype showed up many times. The rearrangement uses TRBV25-1 and TRBJ1-1; D uncertain. The CDR3 totals 13 residues. V was cut by 4 bases and J by 0 bases, with 6 bases left in between. Germline values: CDR1 MGHDK, CDR2 SYGVNS. CDR3 sequence: CASSVKMNTEAFF. Written as DNA, the CDR3 is TGTGCCAGCAGTGTCAAAATGAACACTGAAGCTTTCTTT.

This clonotype was counted between two and nine times. The rearrangement joins TRBV27 to TRBJ2-6; D uncertain. CDR3 length equals 17 residues. Germline values: CDR1 MNHEY, CDR2 SMNVEV (reference sequence). The V gene lost 3 bases and the J gene lost 0 bases, with 12 bases spanning the gap. CDR3 in amino acids: CASSFIATSSGANVLTF. The CDR3 DNA sequence: TGTGCCAGCAGTTTTATCGCGACAAGCTCTGGGGCCAACGTCCTGACTTTC.

This clonotype was detected only a few times. The chain is built from TRBV4-1 and TRBJ2-5, with TRBD2 as a possible D gene (5 bases). This CDR3 spans 14 amino acids. V lost 2 bases to trimming and J lost 2 bases, with 9 bases between them. The germline V gene has CDR1 MGHRA and CDR2 YSYEKL. The CDR3 loop reads CASSQRGLQETQYF. The CDR3 nucleotides are TGCGCCAGCAGCCAACGCGGACTTCAAGAGACCCAGTACTTC.

In this sample, this clonotype turned up many times. V gene TRBV7-9 combines with J gene TRBJ2-7, with TRBD1 matching over 9 bases. Unmatched junction bases numbered 3, after V lost 5 bases and J lost 1 base. This CDR3 has 14 residues. In germline, CDR1 is SEHNR, CDR2 FQNEAQ (reference sequence). The CDR3: CASSETGGSYEQYF. CDR3 bases: TGTGCCAGCAGCGAGACAGGGGGATCCTACGAGCAGTACTTC.

The table lists this clonotype with many counts. This chain joins TRBV12-3 or TRBV12-4 and TRBJ2-7; 9 bases line up with TRBD1. V lost 5 bases to trimming and J lost 5 bases; unmatched junction nucleotides: 7. This CDR3 comprises 14 residues. The CDR3 loop is CASSLYRGLDEQYF. CDR3 coding DNA: TGTGCCAGCAGTCTTTACAGGGGGCTAGACGAGCAGTACTTC.

This clonotype appeared many times. The chain carries TRBV28 and TRBJ2-7; TRBD2 matches 8 bases. The CDR3 runs 13 residues. The germline V gene has CDR1 MDHEN and CDR2 SYDVKM. Germline trimming cut 4 bases from V and 4 bases from J; bases unmatched to any gene: 3. The DNA of the CDR3 is TGTGCCAGCAGTTGGCGGGGGGTTTACGAGCAGTACTTC. It codes for CASSWRGVYEQYF. Using reference TRBV28 and TRBJ2-7 for the parts outside the CDR3, the full variable domain is DVKVTQSSRYLVKRTGEKVFLECVQDMDHENMFWYRQDPGLGLRLIYFSYDVKMKEKGDIPEGYSVSREKKERFSLILESASTNQTSMYLCASSWRGVYEQYFGPGTRLTVT.

This clonotype was recorded many times. This chain connects TRBV9 to TRBJ2-7; a weak D match, TRBD2 (5 bases). Germline CDR1 SGDLS, CDR2 YYNGEE. The CDR3 consists of 15 residues. V lost 0 bases, J lost 1 base, and 11 bases lay in between. Here the CDR3 reads CASSVGLAESYEQYF. The DNA for the CDR3 is TGTGCCAGCAGCGTAGGGCTAGCTGAGTCCTACGAGCAGTACTTC.

This clonotype was recorded many times. This chain uses TRBV7-2 with TRBJ1-3; unclear D gene. Trimming removed 4 bases from V and 2 bases from J, with 12 bases in between. Germline lookup yields CDR1 SGHTA and CDR2 FQGNSA. The CDR3 consists of 15 residues. The CDR3 DNA sequence: TGTGCCAGCAGCTGGACGGAGACCCCTGGAAACACCATATATTTT. It translates to CASSWTETPGNTIYF.

This clonotype occurred many times. The gene calls are TRBV12-3 or TRBV12-4 and TRBJ1-1, with 8 bases aligning to TRBD1. The trim removed 6 bases at V and 7 bases at J, leaving 7 bases unmatched. The CDR3 runs to 13 residues. The CDR3 nucleotides are TGTGCCAGCAGCCTACAGGGGGTTGGTGAAGCTTTCTTT. Translating gives CASSLQGVGEAFF.

This clonotype was counted many times. The J gene is TRBJ2-3, the V gene TRBV28; TRBD2 matches 7 bases. Germline CDR1 and CDR2: MDHEN and SYDVKM. The CDR3 has 17 amino acids. After removal of 3 bases from V and 1 base from J, the junction contained 10 bases not matched to a gene. CDR3 DNA: TGTGCCAGCAGTTTTTCCCCCAGGCTAGCGGGCACAGATACGCAGTATTTT. As protein: CASSFSPRLAGTDTQYF.

About this clonotype itself: A much larger clone sits a single nucleotide away, making a read error possible. DNA of the CDR3: TGTGCCAGCAGCTCGCACAGCGGCTCTAACGGCTACACCTTC. Its protein is CASSSHSGSNGYTF. This chain connects TRBV7-2 to TRBJ1-2; no reliable D call. The CDR3 loop spans 14 amino acids. Germline lookup yields CDR1 SGHTA and CDR2 FQGNSA. V was trimmed by 4 bases and J by 8 bases, leaving 17 bases between them.

The chain has TRBV28 and TRBJ2-5; 7 bases line up with TRBD2. Germline loops: CDR1 MDHEN, CDR2 SYDVKM. V lost 3 bases to trimming and J lost 2 bases; unmatched junction nucleotides: 9. The CDR3 contains 16 residues. In DNA, the CDR3 is TGTGCCAGCAGTTTGGGTGGGGCTAGCGGACAAGAGACCCAGTACTTC. Protein sequence: CASSLGGASGQETQYF. Full variable domain (outside the CDR3, taken from reference TRBV28 and TRBJ2-5): DVKVTQSSRYLVKRTGEKVFLECVQDMDHENMFWYRQDPGLGLRLIYFSYDVKMKEKGDIPEGYSVSREKKERFSLILESASTNQTSMYLCASSLGGASGQETQYFGPGTRLLVL.

Notes on this clonotype: Sequence at one end of the junction differs from germline and may be a read error. V usage is TRBV29-1 and J usage is TRBJ1-1; D gene unclear. Per the germline V gene, CDR1 is SQVTM and CDR2 is ANQGSEA. The CDR3 sequence is 15 residues long. The CDR3 sequence is CSVMPSGDQTTDAFF. CDR3 nucleotide sequence: TGCAGCGTTATGCCTTCAGGCGATCAGACCACTGATGCTTTCTTT.

This clonotype was observed at least ten times. The chain carries TRBV20-1 and TRBJ1-3, with a tentative D call TRBD1 (6 bases). The CDR3 is 13 residues long. V lost 5 bases and J lost 1, with 9 bases in between. Germline values: CDR1 DFQATT, CDR2 SNEGSKA (reference sequence). CDR3 sequence reads: CSASTGSGNTIYF. CDR3 DNA: TGCAGTGCTTCTACAGGGTCTGGAAACACCATATATTTT.

This clonotype was observed at least ten times. The chain uses TRBV13 and TRBJ1-1; perhaps TRBD1 as D (6 bases). V lost 7 bases to trimming and J lost 3 bases, with 15 bases between them. This CDR3 contains 14 residues. CDR1 is PRHDT and CDR2 is FYEKMQ in the germline V gene (reference sequence). DNA of the CDR3: TGTGCCAGCAAGATTCGGGGGGCCCACACTGAAGCTTTCTTT. Protein: CASKIRGAHTEAFF.

A word on this clonotype: The CDR3 carries no conserved terminal phenylalanine or tryptophan, so it likely arises from a read error. It is unclear where the CDR3 begins or ends on the DNA, so no DNA is shown, and the CDR3 is as TCRdb lists it. This chain's CDR3 is CATSREGGGHIHS. This chain joins TRBV15 and TRBJ1-2. Germline assignment: CDR1 LNHNV and CDR2 YYDKDF (reference sequence). The CDR3 region is 13 residues in length, termini included.

The chain is built from TRBV6-1 and TRBJ2-5, with TRBD2 matching over 7 bases. Per the germline V gene, CDR1 is MNHNS and CDR2 is SASEGT. The V segment lost 4 bases and the J segment 3 bases; nucleotides outside the gene matches: 5. CDR3 size: 14 residues. This CDR3 reads CASSGLAPEETQYF. The DNA for the CDR3 is TGTGCCAGCAGTGGACTAGCTCCAGAAGAGACCCAGTACTTC.

The sample holds a few counts of this clonotype. The chain carries TRBV25-1 and TRBJ2-5; the D is unclear. Germline CDR1 and CDR2: MGHDK and SYGVNS. The CDR3 runs 13 residues. Trimming took off 4 bases at V and 4 bases at J, with 10 bases between the two ends. The CDR3 spells CASSARLGETQYF. CDR3 in DNA: TGTGCCAGCAGTGCTCGATTAGGAGAGACCCAGTACTTC. The full variable domain, in which reference TRBV25-1 and TRBJ2-5 provide the parts outside the CDR3, is EADIYQTPRYLVIGTGKKITLECSQTMGHDKMYWYQQDPGMELHLIHYSYGVNSTEKGDLSSESTVSRIRTEHFPLTLESARPSHTSQYLCASSARLGETQYFGPGTRLLVL.

This clonotype was observed a few times. The J gene is TRBJ2-3, the V gene TRBV7-3; D unclear. The germline gives CDR1 SGHTA, CDR2 FQGTGA. The V end was cut by 3 bases, the J end by 4 bases, with 8 bases between. This CDR3 has 13 residues. CDR3: CASSFGGPDTQYF. CDR3 coding DNA: TGTGCCAGCAGCTTCGGTGGGCCAGATACGCAGTATTTT.

This clonotype was seen at least ten times. This sequence joins TRBV2 and TRBJ1-1, with D maybe TRBD1 (6 bases). The V gene's germline CDR1 is SNHLY and CDR2 FYNNEI. Trimming removed 8 bases from V and 5 bases from J, with 15 bases in between. The CDR3 covers 13 residues. In DNA form, the CDR3 reads TGTGCCAGCTCTGGACAGAGAGAAACTGAAGCTTTCTTT. Protein sequence: CASSGQRETEAFF.

This clonotype was seen ten or more times. The CDR3 reads CAIGDGTNSPLHF. The CDR3 DNA sequence: TGTGCCATCGGGGACGGAACTAATTCACCCCTCCACTTT. The rearrangement uses TRBV10-3 and TRBJ1-6; TRBD1 might be the D (5 bases). From germline, CDR1 is ENHRY and CDR2 SYGVKD. Trimming shortened V by 8 bases and J by 6 bases, and 11 bases separated the two germline ends. There are 13 residues in the CDR3.

The V and J genes are TRBV6-2 or TRBV6-3 and TRBJ1-5; D is possibly TRBD1 (5 bases). Deletions cut 4 bases from V and 3 bases from J, with 7 bases between. CDR1 is MNHEY and CDR2 is SVGEGT in the germline V gene. This CDR3 has 13 amino acids. The chain's CDR3 is CASSSGYNQPQHF. In nucleotides, the CDR3 is TGTGCCAGCAGTTCAGGGTACAATCAGCCCCAGCATTTT.